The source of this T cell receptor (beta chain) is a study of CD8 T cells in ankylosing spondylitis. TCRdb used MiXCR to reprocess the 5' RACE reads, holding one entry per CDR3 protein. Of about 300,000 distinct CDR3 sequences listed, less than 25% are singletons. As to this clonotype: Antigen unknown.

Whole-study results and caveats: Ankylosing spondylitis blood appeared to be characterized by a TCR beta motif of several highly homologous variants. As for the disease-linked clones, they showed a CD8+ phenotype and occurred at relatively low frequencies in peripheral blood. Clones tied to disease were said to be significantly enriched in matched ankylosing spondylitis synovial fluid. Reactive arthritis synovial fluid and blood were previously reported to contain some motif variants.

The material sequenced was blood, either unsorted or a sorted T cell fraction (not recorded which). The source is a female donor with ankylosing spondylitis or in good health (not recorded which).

The CDR3, as DNA: TGTGCCTGGAGTCAGCCTCCTAACTATGGCTACACCTTC. Translating it yields CAWSQPPNYGYTF. The chain couples TRBV30 to TRBJ1-2; D not certain. Germline V gene lookup returns CDR1 GTSNPN and CDR2 SVGIG (reference sequence). The CDR3 totals 13 residues. The V and J ends lost 2 bases and 0 bases respectively, with 7 bases between them. Based on the CDR3 plus reference TRBV30 and TRBJ1-2, the full variable domain is SQTIHQWPATLVQPVGSPLSLECTVEGTSNPNLYWYRQAAGRGLQLLFYSVGIGQISSEVPQNLSASRPQDRQFILSSKKLLLSDSGFYLCAWSQPPNYGYTFGSGTRLTVV.